The present T cell receptor beta chain was sequenced within a study of CD4 and CD8 cells across lung adenocarcinoma regions. TCRdb processed the PCR reads anew with MiXCR; each CDR3 protein has one entry. The table lists about 2,400 distinct CDR3 sequences, around 50% of them singletons. V was clipped by 5 bases and J by 15 bases, with 11 bases between them. Germline assignment: CDR1 MNHEY and CDR2 SVGAGI. The CDR3 is made up of 10 amino acids. This clonotype is judged medium-sized. The patients had localized lung adenocarcinoma, a non-small cell subtype. This rearrangement joins TRBV6-5 to TRBJ2-4; a possible D gene is TRBD2 (6 bases). The source is a female donor with lung adenocarcinoma. The CD4 and CD8 labels of this study may be unreliable. Sequenced input: CD4+ T cells from the center of a lung tumor. CDR3 sequence (DNA): TGTGCCAGCAGTATGAGGGACTGGTACTTC. It translates to CASSMRDWYF.